The T cell receptor beta chain described here comes from a study of cytomegalovirus exposure and HLA in healthy donors (dated by TCRdb to 2016 to 2017). Regarding the research as a whole: A later analysis indicated that the 120 validation repertoires were generated on the platform also employed for the approximately 670 repertoires of the first cohort. To predict cytomegalovirus infection status, the study combined high-throughput TCR immunosequencing, statistical association of individual TCRs with disease status, and machine learning. The study aimed to test whether signatures of past pathogen exposure could be identified by cataloging public T cell receptors. In addition to the first cohort of roughly 670 subjects, a separate validation cohort of 120 different subjects was used.

Germline trimming: 1 base from V, 6 bases from J; junction bases outside gene matches: 7. Per the germline V gene, SGHTA is the CDR1 and FQGNSA is the CDR2. The CDR3 measures 16 amino acids from cysteine to phenylalanine. Solely the CDR3 DNA is kept, with 48 bases framed from the first base. Only a few counts were recorded for this clone. Which antigen it targets is not known. The sample holds no much larger clone one base away, and base qualities are not on file. Libraries came from the immunoSEQ multiplex PCR assay. The paper's processing steps were these. To diagnose cytomegalovirus status from the catalog of TCR beta chain sequences, a statistical classification framework was built. TCRdb limited this immuneACCESS table to in-frame rearrangements with V and J called. A share of clones is missing; checked studies link under half to unresolved V genes, and the rest is unexplained. The V and J calls and clone size come from that table; D and trimming were worked out from the DNA. The sample data list around 150,000 clones, and about 85% of these were observed just once. The ten top clones hold approximately 2.4% of the sample.

Findings and caveats that apply to the study as a whole: Most TCR sequences were observed very rarely across donors, whereas some public TCRs were present in many individuals. Cytomegalovirus status was reported to be diagnosed by the classifier with high specificity and sensitivity in both the original and validation cohorts. A later analysis had no HLA typing for the validation cohort, so co-occurrence there was scored across all 110 or so repertoires. In a later analysis, TCRs clustered in the first cohort were found to also tend to co-occur in the roughly 130 validation repertoires, with 90% to 95% of cluster scores above 0. According to the authors, the approach could potentially be generalized to other disease states and immunological phenotypes. A few of the identified cytomegalovirus-associated TCR beta chains were confirmed in vitro to be specific for cytomegalovirus antigens. In the study, around 150 TCR beta chains were listed as associated with cytomegalovirus.

The donors were included in the validation cohort of some 110 subjects, a group kept apart from the 666-subject first cohort. The rearrangement combines TRBV7-2 with TRBJ2-2, and 8 bases in between align with TRBD2. This clonotype was sampled from a young man in good health and CMV-seropositive. The sequencing input was PBMCs. Read as DNA, the sequence is TGTGCCAGCAGCTTAGACGGCGGGGGGTCTGCCGGGGAGCTGTTTTTT. This sequence encodes CASSLDGGGSAGELFF.